The entry below describes one T cell receptor (beta chain). No antigen is known for it. The record originates from a study of T cell responses to AZD1222 COVID-19 vaccine. Overall study results and limits: Donors were chiefly white British, with a greater number of females, and clonal diversity was perhaps underestimated.

Data came from immunoSEQ multiplex PCR; TCRdb stores just in-frame clones and leaves some out. The table has about 110,000 clones, nearly 90% seen once. The CDR3 consists of 10 residues. Germline V gives CDR1 DFQATT, CDR2 SNEGSKA (reference sequence). J gave up 6 bases and V 8 bases, and 2 bases lay outside the gene matches. Sequencing was performed on peripheral blood, taken on day 0 of AZD1222 vaccination. This receptor was identified in an adult in good health. The V and J genes are TRBV20-1 and TRBJ2-3; 7 bases line up with TRBD2. The CDR3 loop reads CSWGGDTQYF. The DNA of the CDR3 is TGCAGTTGGGGGGGGGATACGCAGTATTTT.